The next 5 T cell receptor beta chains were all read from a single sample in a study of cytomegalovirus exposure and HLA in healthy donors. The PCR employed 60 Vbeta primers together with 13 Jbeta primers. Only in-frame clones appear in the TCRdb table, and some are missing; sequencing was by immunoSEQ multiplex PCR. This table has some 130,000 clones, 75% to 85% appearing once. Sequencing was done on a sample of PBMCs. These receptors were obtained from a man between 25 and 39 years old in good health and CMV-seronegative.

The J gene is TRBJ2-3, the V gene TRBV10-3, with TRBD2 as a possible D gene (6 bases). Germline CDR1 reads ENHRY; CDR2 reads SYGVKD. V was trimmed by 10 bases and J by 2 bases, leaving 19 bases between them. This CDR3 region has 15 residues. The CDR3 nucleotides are TGTGCCACCCGACTAGAACGGGCGAACACAGATACGCAGTATTTT. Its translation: CATRLERANTDTQYF.

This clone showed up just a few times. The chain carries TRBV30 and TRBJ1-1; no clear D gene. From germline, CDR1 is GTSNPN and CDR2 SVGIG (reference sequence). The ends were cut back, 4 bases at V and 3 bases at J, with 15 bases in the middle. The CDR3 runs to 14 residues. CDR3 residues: CAWMVRGVDTEAFF. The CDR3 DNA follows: TGTGCCTGGATGGTCCGAGGCGTTGACACTGAAGCTTTCTTT.

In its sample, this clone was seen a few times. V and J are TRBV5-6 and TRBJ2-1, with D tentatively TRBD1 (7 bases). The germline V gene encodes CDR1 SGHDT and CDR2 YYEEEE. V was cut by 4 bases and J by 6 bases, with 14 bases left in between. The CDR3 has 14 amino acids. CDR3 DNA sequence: TGTGCCAGCAGCCCGCAGGGGGGTGGCAATGAGCAGTTCTTC. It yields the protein CASSPQGGGNEQFF.

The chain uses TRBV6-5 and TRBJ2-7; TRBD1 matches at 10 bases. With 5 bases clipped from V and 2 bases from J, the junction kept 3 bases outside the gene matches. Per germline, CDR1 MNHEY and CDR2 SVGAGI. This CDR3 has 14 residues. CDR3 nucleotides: TGTGCCAGCAGTGAAGGACAGGGGGCCTACGAGCAGTACTTC. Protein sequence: CASSEGQGAYEQYF.

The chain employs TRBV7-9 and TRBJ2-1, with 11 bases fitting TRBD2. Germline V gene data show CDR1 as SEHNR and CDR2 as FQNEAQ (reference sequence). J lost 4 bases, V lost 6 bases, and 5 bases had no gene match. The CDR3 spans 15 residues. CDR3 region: CASRDGTSGYNEQFF. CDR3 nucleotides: TGTGCCAGCAGAGACGGGACTAGCGGTTACAATGAGCAGTTCTTC. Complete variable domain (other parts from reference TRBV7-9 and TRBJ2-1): DTGVSQNPRHKITKRGQNVTFRCDPISEHNRLYWYRQTLGQGPEFLTYFQNEAQLEKSRLLSDRFSAERPKGSFSTLEIQRTEQGDSAMYLCASRDGTSGYNEQFFGPGTRLTVL.